This T cell receptor beta chain is from a study of T cell responses to AZD1222 COVID-19 vaccine. In regard to this clone: Its antigen is undetermined.

Assay: immunoSEQ multiplex PCR; the TCRdb copy retains only in-frame clones and omits some. The top ten hold around 7.1% of the sample, which has roughly 77,000 clones, about 90% seen once. Findings of the study overall: There were vaccine-associated CD4 TCRs across spike, dominant at 160-218 and 743-854.

The clonotype comes from an adult in good health. The input for sequencing was peripheral blood, taken on day 0 of MenACWY control vaccination.

The CDR3 DNA follows: TGTGCCAGTTCCCTATACACCGGGGAGCTGTTTTTT. Its protein is CASSLYTGELFF. The V call is TRBV19, the J call TRBJ2-2; D is uncertain. The CDR3 is 12 amino acids. Germline CDR1 and CDR2: LNHDA and SQIVND (reference sequence). The V gene lost 8 bases and the J gene lost 3 bases, with 7 bases spanning the gap.